The clone carrying this TCR beta chain was detected ten times or more. TCR beta CDR3 amplification used RNA transcripts. Scientists carried out first-round RT-PCR using HTBI primers and then a second-round multiplex PCR. TCRdb analysed the multiplex PCR reads with MiXCR anew, one entry per CDR3 protein. The table lists 450,000 or so distinct CDR3 sequences, 13% to 15% of them singletons, with over 8% in the top ten. The data stem from a study of Graves' ophthalmopathy and Graves' hyperthyroidism. Specimen: blood. The clonotype comes from a woman aged 25 to 39 with Graves' ophthalmopathy.

The CDR3 protein is CASRGQPKETQYF. The CDR3 coding sequence is TGTGCCAGCAGGGGACAGCCGAAAGAGACCCAGTACTTC. The V and J genes are TRBV2 and TRBJ2-5, with 7 bases aligning to TRBD1. The ends lost 6 bases at V and 3 bases at J; junction bases unmatched: 4. The CDR3 runs to 13 residues. The V gene's germline CDR1 is SNHLY and CDR2 FYNNEI.